This T cell receptor beta chain appears in the sequencing data of a study of blood T cell repertoires in COVID-19. Study-wide context: Acute and convalescent COVID-19 samples came from the United States, Italy and Spain.

The CDR3 extends over 16 amino acids. The V and J ends lost 2 bases and 1 base respectively, with 14 bases between them. The V gene's germline CDR1 is KGHSH and CDR2 LQKENI. Clones were read by immunoSEQ multiplex PCR, and TCRdb kept only the in-frame ones, dropping some. The profile shows about 240,000 clones, about four fifths of them singletons. The source material was peripheral blood. This sequence joins TRBV18 and TRBJ1-2; D is possibly TRBD1 (6 bases). The TCR sequence derives from a woman younger than 30 with acute or convalescent COVID-19. CDR3 protein: CASSPRSDSDNYGYTF. The CDR3, as DNA: TGTGCCAGCTCACCAAGATCGGACAGCGATAACTATGGCTACACCTTC. Full variable domain (outside the CDR3, taken from reference TRBV18 and TRBJ1-2): NAGVMQNPRHLVRRRGQEARLRCSPMKGHSHVYWYRQLPEEGLKFMVYLQKENIIDESGMPKERFSAEFPKEGPSILRIQQVVRGDSAAYFCASSPRSDSDNYGYTFGSGTRLTVV.